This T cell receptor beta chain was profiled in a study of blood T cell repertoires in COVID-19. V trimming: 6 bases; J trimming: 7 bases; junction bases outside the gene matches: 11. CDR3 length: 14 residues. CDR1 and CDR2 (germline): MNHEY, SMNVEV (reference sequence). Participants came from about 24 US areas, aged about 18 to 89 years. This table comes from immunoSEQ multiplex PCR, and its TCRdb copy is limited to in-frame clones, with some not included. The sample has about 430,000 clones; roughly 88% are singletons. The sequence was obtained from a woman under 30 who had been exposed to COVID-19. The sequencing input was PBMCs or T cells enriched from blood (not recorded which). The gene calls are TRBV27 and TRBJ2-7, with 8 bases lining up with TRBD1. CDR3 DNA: TGTGCCAGCAGCCCCGCCGGGACAGGCACTGAGCAGTACTTC. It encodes CASSPAGTGTEQYF.